A single sample gave rise to the 9 T cell receptor beta chains below, sequenced in a study of OX40 agonist ivuxolimab in advanced cancers. Sequenced by immunoSEQ multiplex PCR; TCRdb stores in-frame clones only, minus some. Of about 87,000 clones detected, about 86% appear once; the ten largest clones hold around 1.5%. The sample was CD4+ or CD8+ T cells sorted from blood, taken in a trial of the OX40 agonist ivuxolimab. These receptors were obtained from an adult with an advanced solid tumor such as melanoma, head and neck, liver or kidney cancer.

The chain employs TRBV30 and TRBJ1-6; 8 bases are shared with TRBD1. The CDR3 spans 13 residues. The trim removed 7 bases at V and 10 bases at J, leaving 9 bases unmatched. Germline V gene data show CDR1 as GTSNPN and CDR2 as SVGIG (reference sequence). The CDR3 loop is CAFTGQGSSPLHF. The CDR3 coding sequence is TGTGCCTTCACCGGACAGGGTAGCTCACCCCTCCACTTT.

A few counts support this clone. The rearrangement links TRBV5-1 to TRBJ1-1; TRBD1 matches at 7 bases. The CDR3 is made up of 15 amino acids. The J segment lost 5 bases and the V segment lost 6 bases, leaving 13 bases of the junction unmatched. In germline, CDR1 is SGHRS, CDR2 YFSETQ. Written as DNA, the CDR3 is TGCGCCAGCAAGACACAGGGGCAACGAACGACTGAAGCTTTCTTT. It translates to CASKTQGQRTTEAFF.

Here the CDR3 DNA reads TGTGCCAGCAGCCAGACCCCCTCGACAGGAGATGGCTACACCTTC. Amino acids: CASSQTPSTGDGYTF. The rearrangement joins TRBV7-2 to TRBJ1-2; perhaps TRBD1 as D (6 bases). V dropped 5 bases and J dropped 6 bases, with 19 bases sitting between them. In germline, CDR1 is SGHTA, CDR2 FQGNSA. The CDR3 sequence is 15 residues long. The entire variable domain, with the rest obtained from reference TRBV7-2 and TRBJ1-2, is as follows: GAGVSQSPSNKVTEKGKDVELRCDPISGHTALYWYRQSLGQGLEFLIYFQGNSAPDKSGLPSDRFSAERTGGSVSTLTIQRTQQEDSAVYLCASSQTPSTGDGYTFGSGTRLTVV.

The V call is TRBV30, the J call TRBJ1-5, with D possibly TRBD1 on 5 matching bases. Trimming took 0 bases from V and 4 from J, leaving 7 bases between them. CDR3 length: 13 amino acids. Germline CDR1 and CDR2: GTSNPN and SVGIG (reference sequence). The CDR3, as DNA: TGTGCCTGGAGTGTAGCAGGGAATCAGCCCCAGCATTTT. As protein: CAWSVAGNQPQHF.

About this clone itself: The junction departs from germline at one end; a sequencing error may be responsible. This chain links TRBV6-4 with TRBJ2-7; TRBD2 is a possible D gene (5 bases). CDR3 size: 12 residues. Germline assignment: CDR1 MRHNA and CDR2 SNTAGT. The CDR3 bases are TGTGCCAGCAGGGACTTGTTTGACGAGCAGTACTTC. Its protein product is CASRDLFDEQYF.

This chain uses TRBV5-4 with TRBJ2-5; D is unclear. The CDR3 totals 12 residues. V lost 0 bases to trimming and J lost 5 bases, with 5 bases between them. CDR1 and CDR2 from the germline V gene are SGHNT and YYREEE (reference sequence). The CDR3 region has the DNA TGTGCCAGCAGCTTGGGTAGGGAGACCCAGTACTTC. This codes for CASSLGRETQYF.

The rearrangement links TRBV5-4 to TRBJ1-1; D unresolved. Per germline, CDR1 SGHNT and CDR2 YYREEE (reference sequence). This CDR3 is built from 11 residues. The V gene lost 3 bases and the J gene lost 1 base, with 1 base spanning the gap. CDR3 sequence (DNA): TGTGCCAGCAGCTCGAACACTGAAGCTTTCTTT. Translated, it gives CASSSNTEAFF.

This chain links TRBV5-5 with TRBJ1-5; a weak D match, TRBD1 (5 bases). The germline CDR1 and CDR2 sequences are SGHKS and YYEKEE (reference sequence). CDR3 length: 17 amino acids. The V end was cut by 4 bases, the J end by 0 bases, with 17 bases between. DNA for the CDR3: TGTGCCAGCAGCCCGGAATTCCGACAGTCTAGCAATCAGCCCCAGCATTTT. Its translation is CASSPEFRQSSNQPQHF. Filled out from reference TRBV5-5 and TRBJ1-5, the complete variable domain reads DAGVTQSPTHLIKTRGQQVTLRCSPISGHKSVSWYQQVLGQGPQFIFQYYEKEERGRGNFPDRFSARQFPNYSSELNVNALLLGDSALYLCASSPEFRQSSNQPQHFGDGTRLSIL.

There are a few counts of this clone. The CDR3 region has the DNA TGCGCCAGCAGCCCCCGGGGGCAGGGAGGCACAGATACGCAGTATTTT. Protein: CASSPRGQGGTDTQYF. The chain recombines TRBV5-1 with TRBJ2-3, with D perhaps being TRBD1 or TRBD2 (6 bases each). The CDR3 sequence is 16 residues long. Germline values: CDR1 SGHRS, CDR2 YFSETQ. The germline V and J ends were trimmed by 4 bases and 1 base, with 16 bases remaining between them.